This note documents a single T cell receptor beta chain sequence. Through a sample-barcoded 5' primer and a J-beta primer mix, a second PCR was run for roughly 7 to 11 cycles. TCRdb independently ran MiXCR on the 5' RACE reads; one entry per CDR3 protein. The table has over a million distinct CDR3 sequences, under 30% seen once. This sample was included in a study of blood T cells in healthy people across ages. This sample also appeared in a second study, on T cells of mothers and their children.

The sequence derives from a girl aged 2-10 years in good health. The sample was blood.

The CDR3 DNA follows: TGTGCCAGCAGCGTAGGGCCGGGACCCAATGAGCAGTTCTTC. Amino acid sequence: CASSVGPGPNEQFF. The genes are TRBV9 and TRBJ2-1; either TRBD1 or TRBD2 may supply D (5 bases each). This CDR3 region has 14 residues. Germline loops: CDR1 SGDLS, CDR2 YYNGEE. V lost 0 bases and J lost 6, with 10 bases in between.